This T cell receptor beta chain came from a study of T cell responses to AZD1222 COVID-19 vaccine. Broader study findings: With two AZD1222 doses given, Spike-specific TCR breadth and depth both rose.

Remarks on this clone: The target antigen is unknown.

Per the germline V gene, CDR1 is DFQATT and CDR2 is SNEGSKA (reference sequence). This CDR3 is 11 amino acids long. The ends lost 5 bases at V and 8 bases at J; junction bases unmatched: 4. TCRdb's table, derived via immunoSEQ multiplex PCR, lists solely in-frame clones and lacks some. The sample includes about 150,000 clones, about 82% of them seen just once. This clonotype was obtained from an adult who received the AZD1222 COVID-19 vaccine. The sequences come from peripheral blood, collected 28 days after the second AZD1222 dose. The V call is TRBV20-1, the J call TRBJ1-2; 8 bases match TRBD1. The CDR3 DNA sequence: TGCAGTGCTCCGCAGGGGGCGGGCTACACCTTC. Protein product: CSAPQGAGYTF.